One sample yielded the 30 T cell receptor beta chains listed below, sequenced in a study of T cells in Graves' hyperthyroidism and ophthalmopathy. RNA transcripts gave rise to amplified TCR beta CDR3 regions. The study used the HTBI primer set for a first-round RT-PCR of the TCR CDR3. TCRdb re-called the multiplex PCR reads through MiXCR, storing one row per CDR3 protein. The table lists 200,000 to 250,000 distinct CDR3 sequences, 16% of them singletons, with about 30% in the top ten. The sample comprised blood. These TCRs come from a woman aged 18-30 years with Graves' ophthalmopathy.

The chain has TRBV27 and TRBJ1-2, with unresolved D. V lost 5 bases, J lost 0 bases, and 10 bases lay in between. From germline, CDR1 is MNHEY and CDR2 SMNVEV (reference sequence). The CDR3 covers 14 residues. CDR3 coding DNA: TGTGCCAGCAGTGACGGGGATCCTAACTATGGCTACACCTTC. As protein: CASSDGDPNYGYTF.

In this sample, this clonotype turned up many times. The chain has TRBV12-3 or TRBV12-4 and TRBJ2-2; 15 bases are shared with TRBD2. This CDR3 has 22 residues. The junction had 16 bases not matched to a gene; V was cut back by 5 bases and J by 0 bases. CDR3 in amino acids: CASSTRTSGRAQFPPNTGELFF. CDR3 coding DNA: TGTGCCAGCAGTACCAGGACTAGCGGGAGGGCCCAGTTCCCACCGAACACCGGGGAGCTGTTTTTT.

The table lists this clonotype with many counts. This rearrangement joins TRBV28 to TRBJ2-1; D is perhaps TRBD2 (8 bases). Germline V gene lookup returns CDR1 MDHEN and CDR2 SYDVKM. This CDR3 spans 15 amino acids. V dropped 3 bases and J dropped 9 bases, with 18 bases sitting between them. The CDR3 coding sequence is TGTGCCAGCAGTTTCTGGCGGGAGGCAGGGGGTGAGCAGTTCTTC. This translates into CASSFWREAGGEQFF. Filled out from reference TRBV28 and TRBJ2-1, the complete variable domain reads DVKVTQSSRYLVKRTGEKVFLECVQDMDHENMFWYRQDPGLGLRLIYFSYDVKMKEKGDIPEGYSVSREKKERFSLILESASTNQTSMYLCASSFWREAGGEQFFGPGTRLTVL.

The chain employs TRBV28 and TRBJ2-7, with 8 bases aligning to TRBD2. Trimming removed 5 bases from V and 6 bases from J; junction bases left unmatched: 9. This CDR3 comprises 14 residues. Germline V gene data show CDR1 as MDHEN and CDR2 as SYDVKM. In DNA form, the CDR3 reads TGTGCCAGCAGTCGATCAGCGGGAGTTGGCGAGCAGTACTTC. Encoded protein: CASSRSAGVGEQYF.

The CDR3 nucleotides are TGCAGTGTTAATTTTAGACTAGCGGGGGGCACAGATACGCAGTATTTT. This sequence encodes CSVNFRLAGGTDTQYF. The V gene is TRBV20-1, the J gene TRBJ2-3; 12 nucleotides align to TRBD2. Germline V gives CDR1 DFQATT, CDR2 SNEGSKA (reference sequence). J was trimmed by 1 base and V by 7 bases; bases with no gene match: 9. The CDR3 length is 16 residues.

This clonotype was recorded at least ten times. V usage is TRBV19 and J usage is TRBJ2-7; D ambiguous. This CDR3 comprises 14 residues. Deletions cut 5 bases from V and 0 bases from J, with 11 bases between. Germline V gives CDR1 LNHDA, CDR2 SQIVND (reference sequence). The CDR3 nucleotides read TGTGCCAGTAGTCCATCACTGAACTCCTACGAGCAGTACTTC. This codes for CASSPSLNSYEQYF.

Turning to this clonotype: A much larger clone lies one base from this, so it may be a read error. The gene calls are TRBV12-5 and TRBJ2-6, with D perhaps given as TRBD1 or TRBD2 (5 bases each). Trimming stripped 2 bases from V and 8 bases from J, with 7 bases between. This CDR3 contains 13 residues. Germline V CDR1 and CDR2: LGHNT, FRNRAP. In DNA, the CDR3 is TGTGCTAGTGGTTTGTGGGGGACCAACGTCCTGACTTTC. Translation gives CASGLWGTNVLTF.

This clonotype occurred many times. The chain carries TRBV12-5 and TRBJ1-6; maybe TRBD1 (6 bases). In germline, CDR1 is LGHNT, CDR2 FRNRAP. The CDR3 loop spans 18 amino acids. Between the trimmed V and J ends, which lost 0 bases and 6 bases, there was a span of 18 bases. The DNA of the CDR3 is TGTGCTAGTGGTTTGGTACCACTTCTGACAGGACCTAATTCACCCCTCCACTTT. This codes for CASGLVPLLTGPNSPLHF.

This clonotype was counted many times. The chain is built from TRBV7-9 and TRBJ2-7; 9 positions agree with TRBD2. CDR1 and CDR2 from the germline V gene are SEHNR and FQNEAQ (reference sequence). V trimming: 6 bases; J trimming: 6 bases; junction bases outside the gene matches: 15. This CDR3 is 16 amino acids long. CDR3 protein: CASSYPRREGEGEQYF. The CDR3 DNA follows: TGTGCCAGCAGTTATCCGCGGCGGGAGGGAGAGGGCGAGCAGTACTTC.

This clonotype was found many times. This rearrangement joins TRBV28 to TRBJ2-7; 12 bases are a match to TRBD1. The V gene's germline CDR1 is MDHEN and CDR2 SYDVKM. Trimming at V came to 2 bases and at J to 4 bases, leaving 18 bases not matched to a gene. The CDR3 totals 20 residues. CDR3 sequence: CASSLVWGQGAPYMDYEQYF. CDR3 coding DNA: TGTGCCAGCAGTTTAGTTTGGGGACAGGGGGCCCCTTATATGGATTACGAGCAGTACTTC.

The rearrangement joins TRBV7-9 to TRBJ1-1; 10 bases align to TRBD1. V trimming: 4 bases; J trimming: 7 bases; junction bases outside the gene matches: 9. The CDR3 sequence is 15 residues long. CDR1 and CDR2 from the germline V gene are SEHNR and FQNEAQ (reference sequence). CDR3 nucleotides: TGTGCCAGCAGCTGGAGGTCCGGGACAGGGGATGAAGCTTTCTTT. This sequence encodes CASSWRSGTGDEAFF.

This rearrangement joins TRBV7-2 to TRBJ2-3; D is possibly TRBD1 (6 bases). Germline assignment: CDR1 SGHTA and CDR2 FQGNSA. Deletions cut 3 bases from V and 4 bases from J, with 17 bases between. This CDR3 has 16 residues. The DNA of the CDR3 is TGTGCCAGCAGCTTGACAGGCGCCCTTAGAGCAGATACGCAGTATTTT. The encoded protein is CASSLTGALRADTQYF.

The chain combines TRBV5-1 with TRBJ1-2; D perhaps matches TRBD1 (5 bases). This CDR3 spans 14 amino acids. Germline CDR1 SGHRS, CDR2 YFSETQ. The V end was cut by 5 bases, the J end by 9 bases, with 20 bases between. Here the CDR3 reads CASRDERGETSYTF. CDR3 in DNA: TGCGCCAGCAGAGATGAGAGGGGCGAGACGAGCTACACCTTC.

This chain links TRBV13 with TRBJ2-1; D is possibly TRBD1 or TRBD2 (5 bases each). This CDR3 contains 12 residues. V lost 5 bases and J 7 bases, leaving 9 bases between the germline ends. Germline CDR1 and CDR2: PRHDT and FYEKMQ (reference sequence). The CDR3 loop is CASSRGPNEQFF. In DNA form, the CDR3 reads TGTGCCAGCAGCCGGGGACCGAATGAGCAGTTCTTC.

The genes are TRBV5-1 and TRBJ2-3; TRBD1 matches at 10 bases. Trimming removed 0 bases from V and 2 bases from J; junction bases left unmatched: 3. Germline-derived CDR1 and CDR2 are SGHRS and YFSETQ. This CDR3 has 16 residues. This CDR3 is CASSLEGQGNTDTQYF. The CDR3 nucleotides read TGCGCCAGCAGCTTGGAGGGACAGGGGAACACAGATACGCAGTATTTT.

Regarding this clonotype: It may be a read error: a sequence one base away is much more abundant. The V gene is TRBV2, the J gene TRBJ2-7; no definite D call. The ends were cut back, 2 bases at V and 2 bases at J, with 10 bases in the middle. CDR1 is SNHLY and CDR2 is FYNNEI in the germline V gene. The CDR3 is made up of 14 amino acids. This chain's CDR3 is CASSEKRATYEQYF. CDR3 nucleotide sequence: TGTGCCAGCAGTGAAAAAAGGGCTACCTACGAGCAGTACTTC. The entire variable domain, with the rest obtained from reference TRBV2 and TRBJ2-7, is as follows: EPEVTQTPSHQVTQMGQEVILRCVPISNHLYFYWYRQILGQKVEFLVSFYNNEISEKSEIFDDQFSVERPDGSNFTLKIRSTKLEDSAMYFCASSEKRATYEQYFGPGTRLTVT.

This clonotype was seen repeatedly, ten times or more. The CDR3 region has the DNA TGTGCCAGCAGCCGAACTAGCGGGGTTTACAATGAGCAGTTCTTC. It is translated as CASSRTSGVYNEQFF. The V gene is TRBV11-2, the J gene TRBJ2-1; 10 bases fit TRBD2. Per germline, CDR1 SGHAT and CDR2 FQNNGV. Trimming took 5 bases from V and 4 from J; bases not matched to a gene: 5. The CDR3 extends over 15 amino acids.

The V gene is TRBV28, the J gene TRBJ1-5; D is undetermined. The germline V gene encodes CDR1 MDHEN and CDR2 SYDVKM. V lost 7 bases to trimming and J lost 7 bases, with 17 bases between them. The CDR3 covers 14 residues. This chain's CDR3 is CASTVRGGNQPQHF. DNA for the CDR3: TGTGCCAGCACCGTCCGGGGTGGGAACCAGCCCCAGCATTTT.

Many counts were recorded for this clonotype. The chain uses TRBV10-3 and TRBJ2-5; the match to TRBD1 covers 8 bases. The CDR3 consists of 15 residues. Germline V gene sequence: CDR1 ENHRY, CDR2 SYGVKD. The V and J ends lost 8 bases and 2 bases, in that order; junction bases with no gene match: 10. CDR3 amino acids: CAIGSKDRGQETQYF. DNA for the CDR3: TGTGCCATCGGAAGTAAAGACAGGGGTCAAGAGACCCAGTACTTC.

Many counts were recorded for this clonotype. This rearrangement joins TRBV5-4 to TRBJ2-1; weak D call: TRBD1 (5 bases). The length of the CDR3 is 14 residues. With 0 bases removed from V and 4 bases from J, the gap between germline ends came to 8 bases. CDR1 is SGHNT and CDR2 is YYREEE in the germline V gene (reference sequence). For the CDR3, the DNA is TGTGCCAGCAGCTTGGGACAGAGGTACAATGAGCAGTTCTTC. Protein: CASSLGQRYNEQFF.

There are many counts of this clonotype. The chain carries TRBV5-6 and TRBJ2-5, with 12 bases aligning to TRBD1. The J segment lost 5 bases and the V segment lost 4 bases, leaving 9 bases of the junction unmatched. This CDR3 contains 16 residues. Germline values: CDR1 SGHDT, CDR2 YYEEEE. This CDR3 reads CASSTGQGAGWETQYF. The CDR3 DNA sequence: TGTGCCAGCAGCACGGGACAGGGGGCTGGGTGGGAGACCCAGTACTTC.

This clonotype was counted ten times or more. This CDR3 is CASSYGGSSYNEQFF. The CDR3 bases are TGTGCCAGCAGTTACGGGGGGAGCTCCTACAATGAGCAGTTCTTC. V is TRBV6-6 and J is TRBJ2-1, with D perhaps matching TRBD2 (6 bases). CDR1 and CDR2 from the germline V gene are MNHNY and SVGAGI (reference sequence). CDR3 length: 15 amino acids. The germline V and J ends were trimmed by 2 bases and 0 bases, with 8 bases remaining between them.

This clonotype was counted ten times or more. The chain carries TRBV7-2 and TRBJ1-6; D unresolved. The CDR3 runs to 15 residues. V gave up 2 bases and J gave up 7 bases, with 12 bases separating them. Germline CDR1 and CDR2: SGHTA and FQGNSA. CDR3 in amino acids: CASSLRAVLNSPLHF. In DNA form, the CDR3 reads TGTGCCAGCAGCTTACGGGCAGTCCTAAATTCACCCCTCCACTTT.

This clonotype was recorded at least ten times. The chain carries TRBV27 and TRBJ1-1; D uncertain. Trimming took 5 bases from V and 2 from J, leaving 12 bases between them. The germline CDR1 and CDR2 sequences are MNHEY and SMNVEV (reference sequence). The CDR3 loop spans 14 amino acids. CDR3 DNA sequence: TGTGCCAGCAGTCCAAACACAGTTAACACTGAAGCTTTCTTT. As protein: CASSPNTVNTEAFF.

For this clonotype: A read error is possible here, since a much larger clone lies one base away. V and J are TRBV2 and TRBJ2-2; 12 bases agree with TRBD2. After removal of 6 bases from V and 5 bases from J, the junction contained 7 bases not matched to a gene. CDR1 is SNHLY, CDR2 FYNNEI, per germline. The CDR3 is made up of 16 amino acids. CDR3 nucleotide sequence: TGTGCCAGCAGCAGCGGACTAGCGGGACAAACCGGGGAGCTGTTTTTT. This encodes CASSSGLAGQTGELFF.

In this sample, this clonotype turned up many times. The V call is TRBV29-1, the J call TRBJ2-1; possible D gene TRBD2, 7 bases. The germline V gene has CDR1 SQVTM and CDR2 ANQGSEA. The CDR3 covers 15 residues. Trimming removed 6 bases from V and 1 base from J, with 16 bases in between. The CDR3 region is CSVFLGGRSYNEQFF. CDR3 sequence (DNA): TGCAGCGTGTTTTTGGGGGGGCGGTCCTACAATGAGCAGTTCTTC.

This clonotype was picked up many times. V is TRBV20-1 and J is TRBJ1-6; D not certain. CDR3 length: 12 residues. Germline V gene lookup returns CDR1 DFQATT and CDR2 SNEGSKA (reference sequence). Trimming removed 4 bases at V and 12 bases at J, with 13 bases between. In DNA form, the CDR3 reads TGCAGTGCTAAAAGAGTCGGTCTACCCCTCCACTTT. It is translated as CSAKRVGLPLHF.

This clonotype was seen a single time. A junction boundary mismatches the germline segment, possibly from a read error. The V and J genes are TRBV4-1 and TRBJ2-1; D may be TRBD1 or TRBD2 (5 bases each). CDR3 size: 14 residues. Germline CDR1 is MGHRA and CDR2 is YSYEKL. The CDR3 bases are TGCGCCAGCCGCCAAGAGGGGAGAGGGTATGAGCAGTTCTTC. It yields the protein CASRQEGRGYEQFF.

This clonotype was counted at least ten times. The V and J genes are TRBV6-2 or TRBV6-3 and TRBJ2-6, with a weak D call TRBD1 (5 bases). The CDR3 runs to 15 residues. Trimming stripped 2 bases from V and 2 bases from J, with 7 bases between. From germline, CDR1 is MNHEY and CDR2 SVGEGT. The CDR3, as DNA: TGTGCCAGCAGTTACGCAGGGACTGGGGCCAACGTCCTGACTTTC. It translates to CASSYAGTGANVLTF.

This clonotype was seen a few times. The V call is TRBV19, the J call TRBJ2-7, with D perhaps matching TRBD2 (6 bases). Germline CDR1 LNHDA, CDR2 SQIVND (reference sequence). V lost 6 bases to trimming and J lost 5 bases, with 14 bases between them. The CDR3 covers 13 residues. Here the CDR3 DNA reads TGTGCCAGTAGCACCCATCGGGGGAACGAGCAGTACTTC. Residues: CASSTHRGNEQYF. Combining the CDR3 with reference TRBV19 and TRBJ2-7 gives the whole variable domain DGGITQSPKYLFRKEGQNVTLSCEQNLNHDAMYWYRQDPGQGLRLIYYSQIVNDFQKGDIAEGYSVSREKKESFPLTVTSAQKNPTAFYLCASSTHRGNEQYFGPGTRLTVT.